What follows are 5 T cell receptor beta chains derived from one specimen sequenced in a study of cytomegalovirus exposure and HLA in healthy donors. The PCR ran on 60 Vbeta and 13 Jbeta primers. Generated by immunoSEQ multiplex PCR, the TCRdb table keeps only in-frame clones and is missing some. The data hold 75,000 to 100,000 clones, with roughly 70% observed a single time. Sample: PBMCs. These receptors were collected from a male donor in good health and CMV-seronegative.

The chain uses TRBV2 and TRBJ1-2, with TRBD1 identical over 12 bases. This CDR3 is 15 amino acids long. The trim removed 0 bases at V and 7 bases at J, leaving 3 bases unmatched. Germline V gene lookup returns CDR1 SNHLY and CDR2 FYNNEI. The CDR3 here is CASSEAGQGAGGYTF. In DNA, the CDR3 is TGTGCCAGCAGTGAAGCGGGACAGGGGGCTGGTGGCTACACCTTC.

The J gene is TRBJ1-5, the V gene TRBV7-3; a weak D match, TRBD1 (6 bases). The CDR3 is 22 residues long. The V end lost 5 bases, the J end lost 2 bases, and 34 bases lay between the germline ends. Germline CDR1 reads SGHTA; CDR2 reads FQGTGA. CDR3 bases: TGTGCCAGCAGCCGGATAAACAACCAGGGGAATCTTACAGAGTCGGGCAATCAGCCCCAGCATTTT. Its translation: CASSRINNQGNLTESGNQPQHF.

The V and J genes are TRBV6-5 and TRBJ2-1; the D gene is possibly TRBD1 (5 bases). This CDR3 has 14 amino acids. Deletions cut 6 bases from V and 4 bases from J, with 13 bases between. Per the germline V gene, CDR1 is MNHEY and CDR2 is SVGAGI. The CDR3: CASRAIGAYNEQFF. CDR3 DNA: TGTGCCAGCAGGGCTATTGGGGCATACAATGAGCAGTTCTTC.

This clone was found a few times. The J gene is TRBJ2-7, the V gene TRBV29-1, with D tentatively TRBD1 (5 bases). The CDR3 length is 15 residues. V lost 4 bases to trimming and J lost 3 bases, with 19 bases between them. The germline V gene encodes CDR1 SQVTM and CDR2 ANQGSEA. Here the CDR3 reads CSVVPRVGAVYEQYF. The CDR3 DNA follows: TGCAGCGTTGTTCCGAGAGTAGGGGCAGTCTACGAGCAGTACTTC.

This chain connects TRBV6-1 to TRBJ1-5, with 9 bases matching TRBD1. V trimming: 9 bases; J trimming: 7 bases; junction bases outside the gene matches: 4. CDR1 is MNHNS, CDR2 SASEGT, per germline. There are 12 residues in the CDR3. CDR3 loop: CASRTGDQPQHF. DNA for the CDR3: TGTGCCAGTCGGACAGGGGACCAGCCCCAGCATTTT.